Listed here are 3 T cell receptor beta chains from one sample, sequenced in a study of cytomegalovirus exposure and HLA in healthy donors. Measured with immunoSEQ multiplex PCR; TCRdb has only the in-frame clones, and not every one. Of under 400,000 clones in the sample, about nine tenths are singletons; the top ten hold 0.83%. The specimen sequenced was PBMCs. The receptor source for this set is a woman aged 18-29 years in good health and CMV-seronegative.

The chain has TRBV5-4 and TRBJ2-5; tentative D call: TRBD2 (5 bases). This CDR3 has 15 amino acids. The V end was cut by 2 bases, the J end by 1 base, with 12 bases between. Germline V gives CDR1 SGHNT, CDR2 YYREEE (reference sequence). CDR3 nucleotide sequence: TGTGCCAGCAGCTTAGTCGGGGTCCCCCAAGAGACCCAGTACTTC. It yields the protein CASSLVGVPQETQYF.

The CDR3 DNA sequence: TGTGCCAGCAGTTACTCCTCGGGAATTAACACCGGGGAGCTGTTTTTT. Its translation is CASSYSSGINTGELFF. The chain employs TRBV6-5 and TRBJ2-2; TRBD2 is a possible D gene (5 bases). The V end was cut by 0 bases, the J end by 2 bases, with 10 bases between. Germline V gene sequence: CDR1 MNHEY, CDR2 SVGAGI. CDR3 length equals 16 residues.

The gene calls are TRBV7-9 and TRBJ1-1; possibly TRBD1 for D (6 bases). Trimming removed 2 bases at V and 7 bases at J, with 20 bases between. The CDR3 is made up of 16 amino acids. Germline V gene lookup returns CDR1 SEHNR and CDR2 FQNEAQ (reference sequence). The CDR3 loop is CASSLPQGTEPLEAFF. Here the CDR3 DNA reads TGTGCCAGCAGCTTACCCCAGGGGACCGAACCCCTTGAAGCTTTCTTT. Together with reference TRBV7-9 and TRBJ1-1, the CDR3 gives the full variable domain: DTGVSQNPRHKITKRGQNVTFRCDPISEHNRLYWYRQTLGQGPEFLTYFQNEAQLEKSRLLSDRFSAERPKGSFSTLEIQRTEQGDSAMYLCASSLPQGTEPLEAFFGQGTRLTVV.